A selection of T cell receptor beta chains follows, all from one sample in a study of blood T cell repertoires in COVID-19. Clones were sequenced by immunoSEQ multiplex PCR, and TCRdb holds only the in-frame ones, with some missing. The table shows 150,000 to 200,000 clones, with around 83% occurring only once. The specimen sequenced was peripheral blood. The receptors originated from a man aged 18 to 35 with acute or convalescent COVID-19. Both conserved end residues are part of each CDR3. D genes are given only for firm matches. Clone size is not always given. Where it is, it says once, few, many or a class for expanded clones.

>13|TRBJ1-5|NA|NA|TRBV6-5
CASSLGGDQPQHF
TGTGCCAGCAGCTTAGGAGGGGATCAGCCCCAGCATTTT
>17|TRBJ2-3|TRBD2|once|TRBV18
CASSPASGGPNTDTQYF
TGTGCCAGCTCACCGGCTAGCGGGGGGCCGAACACAGATACGCAGTATTTT
>15|TRBJ1-2|TRBD1|few|TRBV18
CASSPEGQGVNGYTF
TGTGCCAGCTCACCAGAGGGACAGGGGGTCAATGGCTACACCTTC
>16|TRBJ1-6|TRBD1|NA|TRBV6-5
CASSSPTGAGNSPLHF
TGTGCCAGCAGTTCCCCGACAGGGGCGGGGAATTCACCCCTCCACTTT
>16|TRBJ2-5|NA|NA|TRBV28
CASSPSYPQDQETQYF
TGTGCCAGCAGCCCATCCTACCCGCAGGACCAAGAGACCCAGTACTTC
>15|TRBJ2-1|TRBD2|NA|TRBV29-1
CSVEVGGGPYNEQFF
TGCAGCGTTGAAGTGGGCGGGGGGCCTTACAATGAGCAGTTCTTC
>14|TRBJ1-2|NA|NA|TRBV5-4
CASSLGGDVYGYAF
TGTGCCAGCAGCTTGGGGGGGGACGTCTATGGCTACGCCTTC
>15|TRBJ1-2|TRBD1|NA|TRBV6-5
CASSPGTALLYGYTF
TGTGCCAGCAGTCCCGGGACAGCACTTCTCTATGGCTACACCTTC
>16|TRBJ1-1|NA|NA|TRBV19
CASSTGLSIRFTEAFF
TGTGCCAGTAGTACTGGACTTAGTATCAGGTTCACTGAAGCTTTCTTT
>14|TRBJ2-7|TRBD1|NA|TRBV18
CASSPNRGAHEQYF
TGTGCCAGCTCACCTAACAGGGGGGCCCACGAGCAGTACTTC
>15|TRBJ2-1|NA|NA|TRBV29-1
CSVEGYLGEYNEQFF
TGCAGCGTTGAAGGCTACCTAGGGGAATACAATGAGCAGTTCTTC
>18|TRBJ2-7|TRBD1|NA|TRBV9
CASSVKDRGPTGPYEQYF
TGTGCCAGCAGCGTAAAAGACAGGGGGCCCACCGGGCCCTACGAGCAGTACTTC
>15|TRBJ2-1|NA|NA|TRBV4-2
CASSQADSSYNEQFF
TGTGCCAGCAGCCAAGCGGACAGCTCCTACAATGAGCAGTTCTTC
>16|TRBJ1-3|NA|NA|TRBV12-2
CASRTKTGGAGNTIYF
TGTGCAAGTCGCACTAAGACAGGGGGAGCGGGAAACACCATATATTTT
>15|TRBJ1-2|TRBD1|NA|TRBV3-1/TRBV3-2
CASSQGTGRGYGYTF
TGTGCCAGCAGCCAAGGGACAGGGAGGGGCTATGGCTACACCTTC
>14|TRBJ1-1|NA|NA|TRBV2
CASSEVQGRTEAFF
TGTGCCAGCAGTGAAGTCCAGGGAAGGACTGAAGCTTTCTTT
>15|TRBJ1-2|NA|NA|TRBV19
CASSVENSLSYGYTF
TGTGCCAGTAGCGTCGAGAACAGCCTTAGCTATGGCTACACCTTC
>14|TRBJ2-5|NA|NA|TRBV7-2
CASSPGRAQETQYF
TGTGCCAGCAGCCCAGGCAGGGCGCAAGAGACCCAGTACTTC
>15|TRBJ1-2|TRBD1|NA|TRBV7-9
CASSPGTGGFYGYTF
TGTGCCAGCAGCCCAGGGACAGGGGGCTTCTATGGCTACACCTTC